These 2 T cell receptor beta chains originate from one sample sequenced in a study of radiotherapy plus CTLA-4 blockade in lung cancer. The protocol was immunoSEQ multiplex PCR, while the TCRdb copy is restricted to in-frame clones and leaves out a portion. Of roughly 130,000 clones listed, just under 90% are singletons. Sequencing used peripheral blood, obtained from a patient treated with radiotherapy plus ipilimumab. The receptors stem from a human donor with non-small cell lung cancer that progressed on radiotherapy plus ipilimumab.

This chain connects TRBV2 to TRBJ1-5; 9 bases match TRBD1. Germline-derived CDR1 and CDR2 are SNHLY and FYNNEI. Trimming cost V 2 bases and J 0 bases; bases outside gene matches: 5. The CDR3 consists of 17 residues. The CDR3 here is CASSETGTGNSNQPQHF. The DNA of the CDR3 is TGTGCCAGCAGTGAAACCGGGACAGGGAATAGCAATCAGCCCCAGCATTTT.

The V and J genes are TRBV25-1 and TRBJ1-4; perhaps TRBD1 as D (5 bases). CDR1 is MGHDK, CDR2 SYGVNS, per germline. The CDR3 is made up of 16 amino acids. The V end lost 2 bases, the J end lost 7 bases, and 17 bases lay between the germline ends. The CDR3 DNA follows: TGTGCCAGCAGTGAACCCCCCCGGGGGGGGAGTGAAAAACTGTTTTTT. Translating gives CASSEPPRGGSEKLFF.